This TCR beta chain was recovered during a study of cytomegalovirus exposure and HLA in healthy donors. The study ran its PCR with 60 Vbeta and 13 Jbeta primers. TCRdb's table, derived via immunoSEQ multiplex PCR, lists solely in-frame clones and lacks some. In the table there are roughly 150,000 clones, 60% to 85% of which are singletons. In the case of this clone: Its antigen remains unidentified.

Whole-study findings and limits: An ancestry cluster, one associated with Asian ancestry, reportedly showed fewer N-insertions than the roughly 610-donor mean in a later analysis.

Healthy individuals who donated bone marrow served as the donors. The CDR3 runs to 17 residues. CDR1 LNHNV and CDR2 YYDKDF come from the germline V gene (reference sequence). The V and J ends lost 0 bases and 0 bases, in that order; junction bases with no gene match: 4. V is TRBV15 and J is TRBJ2-2; 7 bases are a match to TRBD2. This sequence was found in a woman aged 50 to 60 in good health and CMV-seropositive. The sample was PBMCs. CDR3 sequence: CATSRDYAGANTGELFF. CDR3 DNA: TGTGCCACCAGCAGAGATTATGCGGGGGCGAACACCGGGGAGCTGTTTTTT.